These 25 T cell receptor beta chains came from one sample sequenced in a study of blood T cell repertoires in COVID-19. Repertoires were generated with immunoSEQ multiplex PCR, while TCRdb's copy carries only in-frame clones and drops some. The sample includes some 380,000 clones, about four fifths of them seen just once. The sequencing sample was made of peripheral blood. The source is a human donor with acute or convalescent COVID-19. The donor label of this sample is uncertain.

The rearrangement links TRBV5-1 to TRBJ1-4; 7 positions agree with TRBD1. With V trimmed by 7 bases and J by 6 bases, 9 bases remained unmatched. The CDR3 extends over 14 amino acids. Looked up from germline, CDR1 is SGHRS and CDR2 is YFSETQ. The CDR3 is CASAPLRGDEKLFF. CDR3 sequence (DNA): TGCGCCAGCGCACCCCTCAGGGGGGATGAAAAACTGTTTTTT.

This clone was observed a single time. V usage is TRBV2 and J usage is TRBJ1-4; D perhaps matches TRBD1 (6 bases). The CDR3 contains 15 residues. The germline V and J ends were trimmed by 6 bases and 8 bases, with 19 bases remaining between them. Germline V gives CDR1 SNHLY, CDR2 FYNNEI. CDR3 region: CASRGTGSLGEKLFF. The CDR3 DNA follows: TGTGCCAGCAGGGGAACAGGGAGCCTGGGGGAAAAACTGTTTTTT.

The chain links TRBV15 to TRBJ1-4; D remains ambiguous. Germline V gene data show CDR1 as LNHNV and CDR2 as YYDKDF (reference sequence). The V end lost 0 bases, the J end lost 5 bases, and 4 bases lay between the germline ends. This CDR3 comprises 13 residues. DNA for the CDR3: TGTGCCACCAGCAGAGATCGGAATGAAAAACTGTTTTTT. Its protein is CATSRDRNEKLFF.

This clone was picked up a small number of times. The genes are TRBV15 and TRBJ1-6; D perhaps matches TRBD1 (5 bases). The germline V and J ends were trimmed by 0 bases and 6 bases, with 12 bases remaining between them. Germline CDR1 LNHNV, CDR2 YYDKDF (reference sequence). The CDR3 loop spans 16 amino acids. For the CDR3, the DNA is TGTGCCACCAGCAGAGATAGAGACAGACTTAATTCACCCCTCCACTTT. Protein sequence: CATSRDRDRLNSPLHF.

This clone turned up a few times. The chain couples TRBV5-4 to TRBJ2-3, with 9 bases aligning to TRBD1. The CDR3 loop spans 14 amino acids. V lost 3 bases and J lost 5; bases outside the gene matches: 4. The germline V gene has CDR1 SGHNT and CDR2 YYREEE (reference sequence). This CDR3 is CASSSQGAGDTQYF. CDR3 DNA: TGTGCCAGCAGCTCACAGGGGGCTGGAGATACGCAGTATTTT.

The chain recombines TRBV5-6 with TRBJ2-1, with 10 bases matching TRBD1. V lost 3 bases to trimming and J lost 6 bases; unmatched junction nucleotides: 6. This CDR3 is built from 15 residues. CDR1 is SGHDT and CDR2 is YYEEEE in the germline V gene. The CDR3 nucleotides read TGTGCCAGCAGCTCCGGGACAGGGGCCATCAATGAGCAGTTCTTC. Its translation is CASSSGTGAINEQFF.

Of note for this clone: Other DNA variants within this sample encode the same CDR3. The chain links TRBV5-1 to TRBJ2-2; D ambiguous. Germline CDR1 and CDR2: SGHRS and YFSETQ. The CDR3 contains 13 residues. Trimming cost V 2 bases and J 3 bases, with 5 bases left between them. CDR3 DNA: TGCGCCAGCAGCTTCGGAGACACCGGGGAGCTGTTTTTT. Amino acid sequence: CASSFGDTGELFF.

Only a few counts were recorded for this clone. The CDR3 region is CSAYLGGNTEAFF. CDR3 sequence (DNA): TGCAGCGCCTACTTGGGGGGGAACACTGAAGCTTTCTTT. This chain uses TRBV29-1 with TRBJ1-1, with D tentatively TRBD1 (5 bases). V was pared by 7 bases and J by 1 base, with 13 bases between. This CDR3 has 13 residues. Germline loops: CDR1 SQVTM, CDR2 ANQGSEA.

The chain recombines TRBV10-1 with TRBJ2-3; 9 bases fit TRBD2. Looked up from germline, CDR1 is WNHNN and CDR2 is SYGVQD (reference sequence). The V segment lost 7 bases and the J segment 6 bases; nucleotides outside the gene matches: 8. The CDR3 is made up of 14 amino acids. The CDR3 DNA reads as TGCGCCAGCACGGCGGGACTAGCAAGGGATACGCAGTATTTT. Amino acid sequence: CASTAGLARDTQYF.

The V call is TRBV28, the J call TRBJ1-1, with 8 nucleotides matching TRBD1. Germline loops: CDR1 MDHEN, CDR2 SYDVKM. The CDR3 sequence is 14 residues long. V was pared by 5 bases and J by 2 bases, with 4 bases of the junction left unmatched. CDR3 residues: CASSIRGLNTEAFF. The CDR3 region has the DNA TGTGCCAGCAGTATCAGGGGGCTTAACACTGAAGCTTTCTTT.

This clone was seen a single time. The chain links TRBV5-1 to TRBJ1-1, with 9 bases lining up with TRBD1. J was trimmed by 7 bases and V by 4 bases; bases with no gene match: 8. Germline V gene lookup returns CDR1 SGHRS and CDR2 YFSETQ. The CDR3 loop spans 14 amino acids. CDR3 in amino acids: CASSGNRGRNEAFF. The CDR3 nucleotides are TGCGCCAGCAGCGGAAACAGGGGGCGAAATGAAGCTTTCTTT. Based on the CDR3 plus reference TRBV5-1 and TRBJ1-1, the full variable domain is KAGVTQTPRYLIKTRGQQVTLSCSPISGHRSVSWYQQTPGQGLQFLFEYFSETQRNKGNFPGRFSGRQFSNSRSEMNVSTLELGDSALYLCASSGNRGRNEAFFGQGTRLTVV.

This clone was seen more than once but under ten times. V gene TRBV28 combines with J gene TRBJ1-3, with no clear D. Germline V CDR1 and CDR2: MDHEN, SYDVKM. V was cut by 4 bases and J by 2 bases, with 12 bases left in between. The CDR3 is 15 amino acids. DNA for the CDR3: TGTGCCAGCAGTTCTCACAGTGCAACTGGAAACACCATATATTTT. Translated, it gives CASSSHSATGNTIYF.

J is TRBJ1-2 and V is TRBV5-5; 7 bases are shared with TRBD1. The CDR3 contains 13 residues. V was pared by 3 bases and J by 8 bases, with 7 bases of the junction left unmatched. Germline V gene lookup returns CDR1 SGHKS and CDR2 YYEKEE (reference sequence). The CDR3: CASSSTGSGGYTF. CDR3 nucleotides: TGTGCCAGCAGCTCGACAGGGTCCGGCGGCTACACCTTC.

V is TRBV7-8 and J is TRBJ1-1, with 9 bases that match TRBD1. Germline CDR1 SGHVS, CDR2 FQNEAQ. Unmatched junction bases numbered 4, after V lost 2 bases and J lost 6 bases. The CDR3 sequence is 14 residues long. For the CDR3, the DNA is TGTGCCAGCAGCTTATTTGGGACAGGGTCTGAAGCTTTCTTT. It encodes CASSLFGTGSEAFF.

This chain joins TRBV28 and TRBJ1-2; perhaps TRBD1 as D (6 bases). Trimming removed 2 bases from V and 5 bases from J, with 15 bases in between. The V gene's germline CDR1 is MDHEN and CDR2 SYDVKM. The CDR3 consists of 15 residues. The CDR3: CASSLADSFFYGYTF. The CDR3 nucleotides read TGTGCCAGCAGTTTAGCGGACAGTTTCTTTTATGGCTACACCTTC.

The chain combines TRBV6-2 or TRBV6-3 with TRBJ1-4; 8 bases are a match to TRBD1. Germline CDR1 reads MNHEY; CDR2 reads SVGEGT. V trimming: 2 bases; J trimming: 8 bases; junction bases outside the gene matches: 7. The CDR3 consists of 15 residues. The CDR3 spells CASSYQQGVREKLFF. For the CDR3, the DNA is TGTGCCAGCAGTTACCAACAGGGGGTCCGCGAAAAACTGTTTTTT.

The CDR3 nucleotides read TGTGCCAGTAGTATACAAACAGGGGAGTATGGCTACACCTTC. Translation gives CASSIQTGEYGYTF. The chain recombines TRBV19 with TRBJ1-2; 7 bases are shared with TRBD1. With V trimmed by 2 bases and J by 5 bases, 5 bases remained unmatched. This CDR3 region has 14 residues. Germline-derived CDR1 and CDR2 are LNHDA and SQIVND (reference sequence).

The CDR3: CASSHSTGPRGDEQFF. The CDR3, as DNA: TGTGCCAGCAGCCACTCGACAGGACCCCGGGGCGATGAGCAGTTCTTC. The rearrangement joins TRBV7-2 to TRBJ2-1, with D possibly matching TRBD1 (6 bases). Looked up from germline, CDR1 is SGHTA and CDR2 is FQGNSA. V was shortened by 5 bases and J by 8 bases, with 22 bases between the two germline ends. CDR3 length: 16 amino acids.

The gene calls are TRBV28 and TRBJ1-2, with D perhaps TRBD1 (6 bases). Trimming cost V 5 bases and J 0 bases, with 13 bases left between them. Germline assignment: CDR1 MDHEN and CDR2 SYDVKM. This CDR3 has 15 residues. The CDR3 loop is CASSRGAGPNYGYTF. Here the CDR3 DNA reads TGTGCCAGCAGTCGGGGGGCAGGGCCTAACTATGGCTACACCTTC.

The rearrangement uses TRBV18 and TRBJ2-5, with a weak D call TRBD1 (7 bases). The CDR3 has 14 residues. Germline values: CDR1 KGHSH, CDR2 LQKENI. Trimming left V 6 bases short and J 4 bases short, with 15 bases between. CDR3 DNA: TGTGCCAGCTCGCTTGCCCAGGGGGGAGAGACCCAGTACTTC. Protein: CASSLAQGGETQYF.

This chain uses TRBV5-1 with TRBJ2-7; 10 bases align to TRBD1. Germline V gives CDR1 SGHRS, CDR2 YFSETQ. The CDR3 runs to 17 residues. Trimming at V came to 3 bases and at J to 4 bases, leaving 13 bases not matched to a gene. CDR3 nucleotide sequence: TGCGCCAGCAGCTCTACCTTGACAGGGGGCATTTTATACGAGCAGTACTTC. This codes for CASSSTLTGGILYEQYF.

CDR3 DNA sequence: TGCGCCAGCAGCCAAGGCCCCCGGGAAGCACAGCCCCAGCATTTT. This translates into CASSQGPREAQPQHF. The chain recombines TRBV4-1 with TRBJ1-5; D is undetermined. With 1 base removed from V and 7 bases from J, the gap between germline ends came to 14 bases. This CDR3 has 15 amino acids. Per germline, CDR1 MGHRA and CDR2 YSYEKL.

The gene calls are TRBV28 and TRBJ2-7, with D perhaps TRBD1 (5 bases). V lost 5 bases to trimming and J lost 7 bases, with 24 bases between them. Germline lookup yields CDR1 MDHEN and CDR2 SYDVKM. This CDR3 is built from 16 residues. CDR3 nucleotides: TGTGCCAGCAGTCCCCCTCGACAGAGATCCTTCAGAGAGCAGTACTTC. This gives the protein CASSPPRQRSFREQYF.

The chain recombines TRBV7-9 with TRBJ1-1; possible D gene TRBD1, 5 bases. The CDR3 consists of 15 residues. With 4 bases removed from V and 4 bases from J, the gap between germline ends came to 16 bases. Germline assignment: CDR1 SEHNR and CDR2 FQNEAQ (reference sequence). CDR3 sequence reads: CASSYSGNPGTEAFF. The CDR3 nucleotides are TGTGCCAGCAGCTACTCAGGGAACCCGGGCACTGAAGCTTTCTTT.

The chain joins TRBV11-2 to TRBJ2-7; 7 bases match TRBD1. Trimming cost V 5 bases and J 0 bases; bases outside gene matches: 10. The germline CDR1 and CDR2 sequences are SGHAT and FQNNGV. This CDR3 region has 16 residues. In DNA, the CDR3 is TGTGCCAGCAGCCGTATTGGACAGGCTAGCTCCTACGAGCAGTACTTC. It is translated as CASSRIGQASSYEQYF.